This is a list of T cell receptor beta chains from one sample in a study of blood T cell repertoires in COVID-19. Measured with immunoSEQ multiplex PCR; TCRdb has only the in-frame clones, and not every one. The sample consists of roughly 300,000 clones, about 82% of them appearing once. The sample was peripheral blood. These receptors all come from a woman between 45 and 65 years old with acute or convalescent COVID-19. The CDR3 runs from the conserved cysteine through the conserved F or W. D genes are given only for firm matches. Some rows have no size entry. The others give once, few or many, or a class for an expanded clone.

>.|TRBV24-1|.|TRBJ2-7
CATSAAGSSSYEQYF
TGTGCCACCAGTGCTGCAGGAAGCAGCTCCTACGAGCAGTACTTC
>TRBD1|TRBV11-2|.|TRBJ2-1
CASGFLGTGDRNEQFF
TGTGCCAGCGGGTTCCTCGGGACAGGGGATCGCAATGAGCAGTTCTTC
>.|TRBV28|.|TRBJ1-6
CASSLRQNRPHF
TGTGCCAGCAGTTTAAGACAGAACCGACCCCACTTT
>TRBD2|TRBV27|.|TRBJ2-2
CASSPGFVGGLVDTGELFF
TGTGCCAGCAGTCCTGGTTTTGTGGGAGGGCTTGTTGACACCGGGGAGCTGTTTTTT
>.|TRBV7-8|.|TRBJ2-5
CASSLAARAGETQYF
TGTGCCAGCAGCTTAGCCGCGAGGGCGGGGGAGACCCAGTACTTC
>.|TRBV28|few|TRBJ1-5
CASSPWASAIMAQHF
TGTGCCAGCAGTCCTTGGGCCTCTGCAATCATGGCCCAGCATTTT
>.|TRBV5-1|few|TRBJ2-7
CASSLVGGLSSYEQYF
TGCGCCAGCAGCTTGGTTGGGGGGTTAAGCTCCTACGAGCAGTACTTC
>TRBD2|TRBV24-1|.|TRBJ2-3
CATRGDPGRERTDTQYF
TGTGCCACCAGGGGTGACCCCGGGAGGGAACGGACAGATACGCAGTATTTT
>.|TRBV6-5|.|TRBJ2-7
CASSLNRVNEQYF
TGTGCCAGCAGTTTAAACAGGGTTAACGAGCAGTACTTC
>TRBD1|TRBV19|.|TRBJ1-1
CASSTWTGSEAFF
TGTGCCAGTAGTACCTGGACAGGGTCCGAAGCTTTCTTT
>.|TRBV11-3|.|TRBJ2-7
CASRRRDDYEQYF
TGTGCCAGCAGGCGGCGTGACGACTACGAGCAGTACTTC
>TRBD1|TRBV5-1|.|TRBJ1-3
CASSHGQVVSGNTIYF
TGCGCCAGCAGCCACGGACAGGTCGTCTCTGGAAACACCATATATTTT
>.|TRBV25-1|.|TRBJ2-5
CASSLSVQETQYF
TGTGCCAGCAGTCTCAGCGTACAAGAGACCCAGTACTTC
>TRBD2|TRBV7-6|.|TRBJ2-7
CASSHSGSRSYEQYF
TGTGCCAGCAGCCACAGCGGGAGTAGATCCTACGAGCAGTACTTC
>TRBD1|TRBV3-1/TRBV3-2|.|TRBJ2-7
CASSHRGQGTYEQYF
TGTGCCAGCAGCCACCGAGGACAGGGGACCTACGAGCAGTACTTC
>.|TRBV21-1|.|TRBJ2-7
CASSKFFQVYEQYF
TGTGCCAGCAGCAAATTTTTTCAGGTGTACGAGCAGTACTTC
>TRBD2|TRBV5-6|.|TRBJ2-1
CASSSPGLASNEQFF
TGTGCCAGCAGCTCCCCGGGACTAGCAAGCAATGAGCAGTTCTTC
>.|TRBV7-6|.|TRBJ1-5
CASSFGNRANQPQHF
TGTGCCAGCAGCTTCGGTAACAGGGCCAATCAGCCCCAGCATTTT
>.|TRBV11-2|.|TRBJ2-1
CASSLAPRQVGPYNEQFF
TGTGCCAGCAGCTTAGCCCCAAGACAGGTAGGCCCCTACAATGAGCAGTTCTTC
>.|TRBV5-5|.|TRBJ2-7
CASSLRQGYYEQYF
TGTGCCAGCAGCTTAAGGCAGGGATACTACGAGCAGTACTTC
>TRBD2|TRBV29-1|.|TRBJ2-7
CSVEEWGGGGEQYF
TGCAGCGTTGAAGAGTGGGGGGGTGGAGGCGAGCAGTACTTC
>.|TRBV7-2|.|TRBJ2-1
CASSPESPATHNEQFF
TGTGCCAGCAGCCCCGAGTCCCCAGCGACCCACAATGAGCAGTTCTTC
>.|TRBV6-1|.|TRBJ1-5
CASSEGRGRGGQPQHF
TGTGCCAGCAGTGAAGGCCGCGGGAGGGGCGGTCAGCCCCAGCATTTT
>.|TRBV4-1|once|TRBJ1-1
CASSQVFSRRGNTEAFF
TGCGCCAGCAGCCAAGTGTTCTCGCGGAGGGGAAACACTGAAGCTTTCTTT
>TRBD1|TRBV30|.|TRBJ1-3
CAWSVPDRDVGNTIYF
TGTGCCTGGAGTGTACCGGACAGGGATGTCGGAAACACCATATATTTT
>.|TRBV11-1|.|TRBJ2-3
CASSLVLAPDTQYF
TGTGCCAGCAGCTTAGTGCTAGCCCCAGATACGCAGTATTTT
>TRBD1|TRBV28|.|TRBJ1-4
CASRRRDRDNEKLFF
TGTGCCAGCAGACGCCGGGACAGAGATAATGAAAAACTGTTTTTT
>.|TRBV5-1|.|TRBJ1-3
CASSLEPRGNTIYF
TGCGCCAGCAGCTTGGAGCCCCGTGGAAACACCATATATTTT
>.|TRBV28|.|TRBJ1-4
CASSLGQGDEKLFF
TGTGCCAGCAGTTTAGGGCAGGGCGATGAAAAACTGTTTTTT
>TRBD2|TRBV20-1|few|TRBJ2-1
CSASLTSGRAYNEQFF
TGCAGTGCTAGTTTGACTAGCGGGAGGGCCTACAATGAGCAGTTCTTC
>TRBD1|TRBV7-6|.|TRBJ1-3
CASSPRTGEGNTIYF
TGTGCCAGCAGCCCAAGGACAGGGGAAGGAAACACCATATATTTT
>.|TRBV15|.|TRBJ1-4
CATSREVVPEKLFF
TGTGCCACCAGCAGAGAGGTAGTGCCCGAAAAACTGTTTTTT